Listed here is a single T cell receptor (beta chain). Using immunoSEQ multiplex PCR, the repertoire was profiled, and TCRdb retains in-frame clones only, with some absent. The data contain approximately 52,000 clones, 90% of them singletons. Over chemoradiotherapy, repertoires were sampled more than once. V dropped 3 bases and J dropped 6 bases, with 6 bases sitting between them. CDR3 size: 11 residues. Germline CDR1 MNHNS, CDR2 SASEGT. The sample originates from a study of chemoradiotherapy in HPV16-positive cancers. The genes are TRBV6-1 and TRBJ2-7; no clear D. The TCR originated in a human donor with HPV-associated anogenital cancer. The source was blood, collected from a patient who underwent chemoradiotherapy. The CDR3 loop reads CASSDVSEQYF. As DNA, the CDR3 is TGTGCCAGCAGTGACGTTTCCGAGCAGTACTTC.